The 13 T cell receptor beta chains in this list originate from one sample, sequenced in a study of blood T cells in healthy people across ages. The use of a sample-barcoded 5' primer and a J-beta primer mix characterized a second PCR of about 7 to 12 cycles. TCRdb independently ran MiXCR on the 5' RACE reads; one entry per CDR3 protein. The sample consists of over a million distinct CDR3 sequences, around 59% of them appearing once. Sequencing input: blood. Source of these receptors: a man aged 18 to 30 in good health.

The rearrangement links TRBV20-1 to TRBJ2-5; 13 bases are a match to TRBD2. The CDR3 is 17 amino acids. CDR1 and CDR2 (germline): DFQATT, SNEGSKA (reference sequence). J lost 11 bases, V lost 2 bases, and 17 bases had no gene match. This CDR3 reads CSARLLLDGLAGEEQYF. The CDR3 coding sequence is TGCAGTGCTAGACTTCTCCTCGATGGACTAGCGGGAGAAGAGCAGTACTTC.

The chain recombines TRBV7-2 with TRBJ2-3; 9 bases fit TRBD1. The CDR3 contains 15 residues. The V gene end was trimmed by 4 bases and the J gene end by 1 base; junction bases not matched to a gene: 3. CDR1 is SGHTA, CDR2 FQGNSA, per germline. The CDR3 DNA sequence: TGTGCCAGCAGCTCCCGGACAGGGGGCACAGATACGCAGTATTTT. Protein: CASSSRTGGTDTQYF. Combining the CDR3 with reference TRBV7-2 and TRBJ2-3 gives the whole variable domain GAGVSQSPSNKVTEKGKDVELRCDPISGHTALYWYRQSLGQGLEFLIYFQGNSAPDKSGLPSDRFSAERTGGSVSTLTIQRTQQEDSAVYLCASSSRTGGTDTQYFGPGTRLTVL.

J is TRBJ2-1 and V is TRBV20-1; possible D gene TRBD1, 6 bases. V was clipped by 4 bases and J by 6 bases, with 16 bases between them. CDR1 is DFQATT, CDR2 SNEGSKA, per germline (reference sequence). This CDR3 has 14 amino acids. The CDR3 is CSAISGTTLNEQFF. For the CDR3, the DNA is TGCAGTGCTATATCCGGGACAACCCTCAATGAGCAGTTCTTC.

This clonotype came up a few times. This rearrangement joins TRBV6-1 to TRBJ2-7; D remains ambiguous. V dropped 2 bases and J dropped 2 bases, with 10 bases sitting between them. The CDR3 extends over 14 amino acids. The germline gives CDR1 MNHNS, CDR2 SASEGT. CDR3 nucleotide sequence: TGTGCCAGCAGTGAACCCGGTCAAACCTACGAGCAGTACTTC. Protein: CASSEPGQTYEQYF.

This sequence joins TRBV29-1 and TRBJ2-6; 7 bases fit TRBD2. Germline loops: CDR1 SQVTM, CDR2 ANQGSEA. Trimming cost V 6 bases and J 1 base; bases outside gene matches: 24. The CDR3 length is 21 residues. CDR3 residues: CSVMDGSWEGVSRSGANVLTF. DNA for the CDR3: TGCAGCGTGATGGACGGTTCATGGGAGGGTGTTAGTCGGTCTGGGGCCAACGTCCTGACTTTC.

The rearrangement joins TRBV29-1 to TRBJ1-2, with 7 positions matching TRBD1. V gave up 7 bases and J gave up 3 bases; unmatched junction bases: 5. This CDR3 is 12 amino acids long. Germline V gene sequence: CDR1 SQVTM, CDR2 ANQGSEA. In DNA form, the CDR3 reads TGCAGCGCAAATGACAGGGACTATGGCTACACCTTC. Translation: CSANDRDYGYTF.

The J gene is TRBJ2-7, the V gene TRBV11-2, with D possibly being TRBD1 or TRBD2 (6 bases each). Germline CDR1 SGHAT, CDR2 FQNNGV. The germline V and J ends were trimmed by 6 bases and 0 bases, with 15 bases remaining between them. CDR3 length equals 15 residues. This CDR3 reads CASSIQGGGSYEQYF. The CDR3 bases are TGTGCCAGCAGTATACAGGGAGGCGGCTCCTACGAGCAGTACTTC.

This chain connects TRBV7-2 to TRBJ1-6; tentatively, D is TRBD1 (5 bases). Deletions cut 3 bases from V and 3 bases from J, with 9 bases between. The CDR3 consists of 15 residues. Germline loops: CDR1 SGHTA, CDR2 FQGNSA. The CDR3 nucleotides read TGTGCCAGCAGCTTTTTAGGGGACTATAATTCACCCCTCCACTTT. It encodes CASSFLGDYNSPLHF.

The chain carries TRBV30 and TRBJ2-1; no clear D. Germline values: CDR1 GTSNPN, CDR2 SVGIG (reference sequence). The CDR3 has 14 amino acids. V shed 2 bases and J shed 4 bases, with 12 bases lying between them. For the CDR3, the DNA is TGTGCCTGGAGTATCTCTAGGAAATACAATGAGCAGTTCTTC. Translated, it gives CAWSISRKYNEQFF. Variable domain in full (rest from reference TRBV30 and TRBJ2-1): SQTIHQWPATLVQPVGSPLSLECTVEGTSNPNLYWYRQAAGRGLQLLFYSVGIGQISSEVPQNLSASRPQDRQFILSSKKLLLSDSGFYLCAWSISRKYNEQFFGPGTRLTVL.

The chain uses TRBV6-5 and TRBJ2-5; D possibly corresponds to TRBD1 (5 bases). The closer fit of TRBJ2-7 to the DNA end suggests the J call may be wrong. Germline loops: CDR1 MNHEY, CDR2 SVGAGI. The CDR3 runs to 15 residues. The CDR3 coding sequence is TGTGCCAGCAGTACCCCCAATGCAGGGAAGTCCGAGCAGTACTTC. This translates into CASSTPNAGKSEQYF.

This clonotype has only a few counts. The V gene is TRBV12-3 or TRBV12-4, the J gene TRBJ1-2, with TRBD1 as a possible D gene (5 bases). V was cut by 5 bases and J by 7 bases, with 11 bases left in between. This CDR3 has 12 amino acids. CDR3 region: CASSRGEGGYTF. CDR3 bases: TGTGCCAGCAGTCGAGGGGAGGGTGGCTACACCTTC.

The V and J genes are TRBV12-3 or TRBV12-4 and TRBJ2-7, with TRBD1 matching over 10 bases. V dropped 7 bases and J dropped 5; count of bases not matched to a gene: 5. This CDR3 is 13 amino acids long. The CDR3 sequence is CASNPGQGNEQYF. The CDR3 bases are TGTGCCAGCAATCCGGGACAGGGGAACGAGCAGTACTTC.

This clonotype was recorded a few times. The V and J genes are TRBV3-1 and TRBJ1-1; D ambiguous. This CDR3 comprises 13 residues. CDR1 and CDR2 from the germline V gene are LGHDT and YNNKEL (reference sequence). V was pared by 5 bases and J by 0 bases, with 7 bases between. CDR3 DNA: TGTGCCAGCAGCACTCGAGTGAACACTGAAGCTTTCTTT. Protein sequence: CASSTRVNTEAFF.